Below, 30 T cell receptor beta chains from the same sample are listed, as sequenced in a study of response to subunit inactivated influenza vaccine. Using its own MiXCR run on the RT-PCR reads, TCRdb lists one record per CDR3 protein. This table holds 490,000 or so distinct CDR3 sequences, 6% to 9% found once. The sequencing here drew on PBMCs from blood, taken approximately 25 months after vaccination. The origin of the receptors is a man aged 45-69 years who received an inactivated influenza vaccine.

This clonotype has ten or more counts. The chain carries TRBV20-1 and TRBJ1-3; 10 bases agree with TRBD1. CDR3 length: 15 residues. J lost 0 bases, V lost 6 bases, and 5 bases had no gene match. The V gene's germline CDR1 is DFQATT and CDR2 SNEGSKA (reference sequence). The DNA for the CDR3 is TGCAGTGCGCGGACAGGGGGAAACTCTGGAAACACCATATATTTT. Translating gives CSARTGGNSGNTIYF.

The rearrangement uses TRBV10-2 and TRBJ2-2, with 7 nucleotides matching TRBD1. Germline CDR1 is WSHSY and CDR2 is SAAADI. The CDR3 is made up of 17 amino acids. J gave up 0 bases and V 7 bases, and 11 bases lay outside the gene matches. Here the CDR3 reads CASTPGQAATNTGELFF. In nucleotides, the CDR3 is TGCGCCAGCACCCCTGGACAGGCCGCAACGAACACCGGGGAGCTGTTTTTT.

The CDR3 bases are TGTGCCAGCAGCCGAGGACATTGGGAGGAGCTGTTTTTT. Translation gives CASSRGHWEELFF. The chain couples TRBV11-2 to TRBJ2-2; a weak D match, TRBD1 (5 bases). Germline V gives CDR1 SGHAT, CDR2 FQNNGV. V was clipped by 5 bases and J by 10 bases, with 14 bases between them. The CDR3 is 13 residues long.

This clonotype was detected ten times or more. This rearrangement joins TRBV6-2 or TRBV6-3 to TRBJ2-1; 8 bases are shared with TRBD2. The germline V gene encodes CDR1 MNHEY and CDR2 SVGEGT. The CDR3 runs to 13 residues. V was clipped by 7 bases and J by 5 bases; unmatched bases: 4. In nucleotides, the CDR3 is TGTGCCAGCAAGAGACTAGCGAACAATGAGCAGTTCTTC. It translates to CASKRLANNEQFF.

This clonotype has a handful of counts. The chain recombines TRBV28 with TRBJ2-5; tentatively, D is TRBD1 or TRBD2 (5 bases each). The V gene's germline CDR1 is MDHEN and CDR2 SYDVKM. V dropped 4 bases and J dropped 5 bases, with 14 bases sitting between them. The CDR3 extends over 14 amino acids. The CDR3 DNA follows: TGTGCCAGCAGTTCTCCCCGGGACGGGGAGACCCAGTACTTC. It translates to CASSSPRDGETQYF. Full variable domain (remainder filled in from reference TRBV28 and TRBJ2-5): DVKVTQSSRYLVKRTGEKVFLECVQDMDHENMFWYRQDPGLGLRLIYFSYDVKMKEKGDIPEGYSVSREKKERFSLILESASTNQTSMYLCASSSPRDGETQYFGPGTRLLVL.

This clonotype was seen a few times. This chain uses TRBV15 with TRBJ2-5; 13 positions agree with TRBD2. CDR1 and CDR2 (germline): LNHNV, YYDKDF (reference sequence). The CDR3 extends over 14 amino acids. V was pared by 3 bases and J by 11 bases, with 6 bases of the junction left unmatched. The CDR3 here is CATSSGGLAGQQYF. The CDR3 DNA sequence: TGTGCCACCAGCAGCGGGGGACTAGCGGGACAACAGTACTTC.

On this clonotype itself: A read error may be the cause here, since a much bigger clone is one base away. The CDR3 loop is CCVSTGTSGAGMSTQYF. CDR3 coding DNA: TGCTGTGTTTCCACCGGGACTAGCGGTGCCGGGATGAGTACGCAGTATTTT. This chain uses TRBV20-1 with TRBJ2-3; 11 bases are a match to TRBD2. Germline-derived CDR1 and CDR2 are DFQATT and SNEGSKA (reference sequence). This CDR3 region has 17 residues.

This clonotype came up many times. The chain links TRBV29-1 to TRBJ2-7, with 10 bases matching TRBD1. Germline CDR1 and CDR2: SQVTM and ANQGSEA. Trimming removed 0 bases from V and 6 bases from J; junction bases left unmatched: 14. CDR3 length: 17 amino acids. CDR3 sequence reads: CSVEDPFTRDRGGEQYF. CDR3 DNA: TGCAGCGTTGAAGACCCTTTTACCCGGGACAGGGGTGGCGAGCAGTACTTC.

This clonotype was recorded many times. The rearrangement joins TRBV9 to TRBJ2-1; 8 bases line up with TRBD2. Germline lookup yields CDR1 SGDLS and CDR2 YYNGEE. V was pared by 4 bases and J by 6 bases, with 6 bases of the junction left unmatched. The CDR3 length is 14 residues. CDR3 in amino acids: CASSPPGLGNEQFF. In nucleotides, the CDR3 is TGTGCCAGCAGCCCTCCGGGACTAGGCAATGAGCAGTTCTTC.

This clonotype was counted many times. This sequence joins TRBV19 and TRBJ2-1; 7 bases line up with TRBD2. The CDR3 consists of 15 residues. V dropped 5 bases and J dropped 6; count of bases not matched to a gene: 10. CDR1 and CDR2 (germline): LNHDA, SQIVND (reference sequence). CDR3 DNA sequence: TGTGCCAGTAGTCGGGCTAGCGGCGATTTCAATGAGCAGTTCTTC. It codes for CASSRASGDFNEQFF. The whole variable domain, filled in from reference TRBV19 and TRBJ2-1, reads DGGITQSPKYLFRKEGQNVTLSCEQNLNHDAMYWYRQDPGQGLRLIYYSQIVNDFQKGDIAEGYSVSREKKESFPLTVTSAQKNPTAFYLCASSRASGDFNEQFFGPGTRLTVL.

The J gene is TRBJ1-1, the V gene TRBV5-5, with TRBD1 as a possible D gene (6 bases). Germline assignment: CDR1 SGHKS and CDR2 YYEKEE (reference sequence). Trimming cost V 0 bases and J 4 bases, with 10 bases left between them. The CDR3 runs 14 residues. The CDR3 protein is CASSLDRVTTEAFF. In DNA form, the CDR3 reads TGTGCCAGCAGCTTGGACAGGGTCACCACTGAAGCTTTCTTT.

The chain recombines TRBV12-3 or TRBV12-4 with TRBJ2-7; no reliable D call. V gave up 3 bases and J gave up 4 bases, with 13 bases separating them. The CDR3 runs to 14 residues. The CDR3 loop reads CASSLTVYGYEQYF. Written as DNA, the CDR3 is TGTGCCAGCAGTTTGACCGTTTACGGTTACGAGCAGTACTTC.

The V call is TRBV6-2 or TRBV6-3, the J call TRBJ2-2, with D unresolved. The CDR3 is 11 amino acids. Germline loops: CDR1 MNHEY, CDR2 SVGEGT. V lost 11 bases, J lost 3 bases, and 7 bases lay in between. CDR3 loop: CAVTDTGELFF. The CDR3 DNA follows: TGTGCCGTAACGGACACCGGGGAGCTGTTTTTT.

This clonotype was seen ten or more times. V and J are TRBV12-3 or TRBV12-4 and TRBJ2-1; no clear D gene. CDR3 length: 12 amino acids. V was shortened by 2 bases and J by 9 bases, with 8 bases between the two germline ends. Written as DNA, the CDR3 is TGTGCCAGCAGTTTATTTGGTGGTGAGCAGTTCTTC. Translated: CASSLFGGEQFF.

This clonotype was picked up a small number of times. The CDR3 spells CASSLSGQDLYSGNTIYF. The CDR3, as DNA: TGCGCCAGCAGCTTGTCGGGACAGGACCTGTACTCTGGAAACACCATATATTTT. This sequence joins TRBV5-1 and TRBJ1-3; 8 positions agree with TRBD1. The V gene's germline CDR1 is SGHRS and CDR2 YFSETQ. This CDR3 is built from 18 residues. J lost 0 bases, V lost 1 base, and 9 bases had no gene match.

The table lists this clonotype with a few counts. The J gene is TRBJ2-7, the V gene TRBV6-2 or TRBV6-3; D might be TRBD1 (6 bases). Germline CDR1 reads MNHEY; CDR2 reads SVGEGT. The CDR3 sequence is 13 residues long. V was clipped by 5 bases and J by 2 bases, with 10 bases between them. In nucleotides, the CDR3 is TGTGCCAGCAGTCACAGACAGGCCTACGAGCAGTACTTC. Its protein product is CASSHRQAYEQYF.

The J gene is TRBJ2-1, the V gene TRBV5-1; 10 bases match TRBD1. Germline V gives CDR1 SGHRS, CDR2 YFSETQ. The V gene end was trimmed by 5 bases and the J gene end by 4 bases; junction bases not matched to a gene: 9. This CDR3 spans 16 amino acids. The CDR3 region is CASSPEGQGSYNEQFF. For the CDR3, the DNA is TGCGCCAGCAGTCCCGAGGGACAGGGGTCTTACAATGAGCAGTTCTTC.

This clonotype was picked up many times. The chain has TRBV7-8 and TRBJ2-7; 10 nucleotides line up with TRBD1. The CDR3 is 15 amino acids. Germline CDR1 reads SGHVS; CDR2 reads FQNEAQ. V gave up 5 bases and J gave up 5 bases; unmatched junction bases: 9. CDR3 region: CASSTPGQGYDEQYF. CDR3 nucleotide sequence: TGTGCCAGCAGCACCCCGGGACAGGGGTACGACGAGCAGTACTTC. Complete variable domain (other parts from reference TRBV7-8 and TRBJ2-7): GAGVSQSPRYKVAKRGQDVALRCDPISGHVSLFWYQQALGQGPEFLTYFQNEAQLDKSGLPSDRFFAERPEGSVSTLKIQRTQQEDSAVYLCASSTPGQGYDEQYFGPGTRLTVT.

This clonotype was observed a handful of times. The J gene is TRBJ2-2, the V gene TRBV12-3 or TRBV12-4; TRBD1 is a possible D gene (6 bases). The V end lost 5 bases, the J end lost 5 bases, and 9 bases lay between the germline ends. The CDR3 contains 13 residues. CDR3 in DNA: TGTGCCAGCAGTATAACAGGGACCGGGGAGCTGTTTTTT. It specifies CASSITGTGELFF.

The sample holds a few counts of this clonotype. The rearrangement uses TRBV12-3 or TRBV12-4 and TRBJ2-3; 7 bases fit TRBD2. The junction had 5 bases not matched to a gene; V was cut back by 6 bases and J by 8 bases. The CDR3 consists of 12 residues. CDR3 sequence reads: CASRATSVTQYF. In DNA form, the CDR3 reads TGTGCCAGCAGGGCTACTAGCGTTACGCAGTATTTT.

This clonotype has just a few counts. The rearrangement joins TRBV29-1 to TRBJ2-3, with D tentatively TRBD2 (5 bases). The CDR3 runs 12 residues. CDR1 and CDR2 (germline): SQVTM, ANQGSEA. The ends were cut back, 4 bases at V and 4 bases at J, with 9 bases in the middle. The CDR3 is CSVAASSDTQYF. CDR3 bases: TGCAGCGTTGCGGCTAGCTCAGATACGCAGTATTTT.

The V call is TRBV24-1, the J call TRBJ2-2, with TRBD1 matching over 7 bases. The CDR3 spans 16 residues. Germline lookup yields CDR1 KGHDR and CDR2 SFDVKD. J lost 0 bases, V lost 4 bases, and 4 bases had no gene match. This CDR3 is CATSDVDRANTGELFF. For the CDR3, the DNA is TGTGCCACCAGTGACGTAGACAGGGCGAACACCGGGGAGCTGTTTTTT.

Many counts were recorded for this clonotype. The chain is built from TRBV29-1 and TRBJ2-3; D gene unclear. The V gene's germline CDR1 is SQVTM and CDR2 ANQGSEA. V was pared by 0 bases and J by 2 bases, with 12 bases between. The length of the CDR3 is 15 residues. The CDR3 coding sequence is TGCAGCGTTGAAGATCCTAAGGGAATCACAGATACGCAGTATTTT. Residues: CSVEDPKGITDTQYF.

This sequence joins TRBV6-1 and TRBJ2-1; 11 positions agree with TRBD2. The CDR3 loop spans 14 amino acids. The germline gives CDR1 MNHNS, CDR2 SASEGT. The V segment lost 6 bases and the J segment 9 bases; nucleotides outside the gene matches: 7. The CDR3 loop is CASSHSGRAVEQFF. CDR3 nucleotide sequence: TGTGCCAGCAGCCATAGCGGGAGGGCCGTTGAGCAGTTCTTC.

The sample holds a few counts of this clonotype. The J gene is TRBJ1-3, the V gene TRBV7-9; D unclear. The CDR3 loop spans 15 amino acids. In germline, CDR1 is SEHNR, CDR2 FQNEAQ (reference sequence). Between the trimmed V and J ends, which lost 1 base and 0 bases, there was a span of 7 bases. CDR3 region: CASSLGVLSGNTIYF. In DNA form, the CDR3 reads TGTGCCAGCAGCTTAGGGGTACTCTCTGGAAACACCATATATTTT.

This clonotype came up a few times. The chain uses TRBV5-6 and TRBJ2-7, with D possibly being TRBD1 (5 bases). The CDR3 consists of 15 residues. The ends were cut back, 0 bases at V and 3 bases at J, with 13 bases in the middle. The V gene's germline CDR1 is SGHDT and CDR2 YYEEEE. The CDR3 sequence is CASSLAWGQGYEQYF. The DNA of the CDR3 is TGTGCCAGCAGCTTGGCGTGGGGTCAGGGCTACGAGCAGTACTTC.

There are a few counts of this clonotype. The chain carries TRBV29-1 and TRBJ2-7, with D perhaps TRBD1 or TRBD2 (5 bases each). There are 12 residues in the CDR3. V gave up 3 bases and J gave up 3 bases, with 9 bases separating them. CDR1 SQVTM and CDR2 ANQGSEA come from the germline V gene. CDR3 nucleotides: TGCAGCGTTGACGGGACCTTCTACGAGCAGTACTTC. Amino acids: CSVDGTFYEQYF.

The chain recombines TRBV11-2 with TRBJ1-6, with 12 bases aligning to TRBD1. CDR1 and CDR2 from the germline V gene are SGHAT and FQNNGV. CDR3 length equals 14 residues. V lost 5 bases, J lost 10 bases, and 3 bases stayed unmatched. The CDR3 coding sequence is TGTGCCAGCAGCATCGGGACAGGGGGCTCACCCCTCCACTTT. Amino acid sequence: CASSIGTGGSPLHF.

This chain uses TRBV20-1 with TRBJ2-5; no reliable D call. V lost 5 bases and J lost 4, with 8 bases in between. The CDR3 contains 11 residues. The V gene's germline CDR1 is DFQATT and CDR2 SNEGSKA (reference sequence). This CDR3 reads CSAHRRETQYF. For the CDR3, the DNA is TGCAGTGCTCACCGTAGAGAGACCCAGTACTTC.

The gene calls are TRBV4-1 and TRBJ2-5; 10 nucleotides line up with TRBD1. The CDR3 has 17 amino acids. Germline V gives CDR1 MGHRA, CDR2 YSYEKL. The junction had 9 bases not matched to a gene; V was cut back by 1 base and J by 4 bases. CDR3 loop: CASSQVEGTGEGETQYF. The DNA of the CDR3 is TGCGCCAGCAGCCAAGTCGAGGGGACAGGGGAAGGAGAGACCCAGTACTTC.